This TCR beta chain was identified during a study of T cell responses to AZD1222 COVID-19 vaccine. General study findings and limits: Spike was spanned by vaccine-associated CD4 TCRs, with dominance at 160-218 and 743-854. In all cases, repertoires were sampled only after the peak T cell response. Increases in Spike-specific TCR breadth and depth were seen after two AZD1222 doses.

Data came from immunoSEQ multiplex PCR; TCRdb stores just in-frame clones and leaves some out. In the table there are about 170,000 clones, roughly 87% of which are singletons. Concerning this clone: Its antigen is undetermined.

The CDR3 runs to 13 residues. The ends were cut back, 3 bases at V and 6 bases at J, with 12 bases in the middle. Per the germline V gene, CDR1 is MNHEY and CDR2 is SVGEGT. This clonotype was obtained from an adult who received the AZD1222 COVID-19 vaccine. J is TRBJ2-7 and V is TRBV6-2 or TRBV6-3; D could derive from TRBD1 or TRBD2 (5 bases each). The sample was peripheral blood, taken 28 days after the second AZD1222 dose. The CDR3 loop reads CASSYGFGTEQYF. CDR3 nucleotide sequence: TGTGCCAGCAGTTATGGTTTTGGGACCGAGCAGTACTTC.